Below, one T cell receptor beta chain is given with its context. The antigen it recognizes is unknown. No base-level quality is on record; no much larger clone is a single base apart. This sample was taken from a study of blood T cells in healthy people across ages (dated by TCRdb to 2013 to 2016). Looking at the study overall: In model experiments, template switching captured roughly one uniquely barcoded TCR beta cDNA molecule for every two T cells. To track age-related changes in TCR beta repertoire diversity, the study relied on deep sequencing normalized with unique cDNA molecular identifiers. Donors were grouped into four age groups: young (average 16 years), middle-aged (roughly 38), aged (about 60) and long-lived (around 82). Donors of different ages were randomly distributed across sequencing lanes to avoid experimental bias. Two additional independent replicas of 1 million unique cDNA reads from the same blood draw were analyzed for two donors (one aged 18 to 30 and one aged 80 or older).

Library preparation used 5' RACE. Data came from an Illumina HiSeq 2500. A second PCR of about 7 to 12 cycles was run with a J-beta primer mix and a sample-barcoded 5' primer. A unique molecular identifier was introduced onto each TCR beta cDNA molecule by a template-switch 5' adaptor carrying 12 random nucleotides. Each sample yielded at least 2.5 million CDR3-containing paired-end reads. All of the RNA was converted into first-strand cDNA using the Mint cDNA synthesis kit, with a TRBC-specific oligonucleotide serving as the primer. After uracil-DNA glycosylase treatment, a first 18-cycle PCR used universal primers M1SS and BC2_uni_R on all cDNA. From the authors' description of their analysis: For normalization, 1 million high-quality reads, each with a distinct molecular identifier, were randomly selected from each sample. Reads sharing molecular identifiers were discarded rather than binned into consensus sequences. MiTCR, run with a Q25 quality threshold and the strictest error-elimination algorithm, handled CDR3 identification, clonotype clustering and error correction. A nonparametric unseen species model using Euler transformation provided a lower-bound estimate of total TCR beta diversity. TCRdb cleaned the public reads at Q25 with fastp, built clones with MiXCR and kept in-frame beta chains. Each CDR3 protein gets just one entry, which takes the most common genes and DNA from the rows behind it. In this record, the V and J calls reflect TCRdb's handling and not the investigators' own analysis. For this sample there are about 720,000 distinct CDR3 sequences; about 24% appear just once. The top ten hold under 25% of the sample.

What the research found in general, with its limitations: Estimates of total diversity based on one million sequenced T cells were considered lower bounds and underestimates. Compared with the aged group, the long-lived group had more naive CD4+ T cells, fewer expanded clones and increased TCR diversity, a pattern suggesting age selection. Bulk unsorted PBMC profiling prevented conclusive comparison of naive and antigen-experienced compartments. As age increased, observed TCR beta diversity per million T cells dropped in a roughly linear way, and a significant reduction was already evident by age 40. The CMV infection status of donors was not known, potentially confounding age-related changes in expanded clonotypes. The percentage of naive T cells measured by flow cytometry correlated strongly with observed TCR beta diversity.

Systemically healthy Caucasian individuals from Russia, around 38 in total and aged about 6 to 100 years, were included as donors. Each donor gave approximately 10 milliliters of peripheral blood, collected into EDTA-treated Vacutainer tubes. Ficoll-Paque density-gradient centrifugation was used to isolate PBMCs, with at least 6 million obtained per sample. Trizol reagent was used to extract total RNA from the PBMCs, yielding at least 5 micrograms per sample. The percentages of naive CD45RAhigh/CD27high T cells were determined by flow cytometry on a PBMC aliquot from every donor. The germline V gene specifies SGHRS as CDR1 and YFSETQ as CDR2. The germline V and J ends show losses of 4 bases and 7 bases respectively, and no gene match explains 6 bases of the junction. The CDR3 goes from the cysteine to the phenylalanine over 13 residues. Just the 39-base CDR3 DNA is kept, in frame starting at base 1.

The receptor chain draws on TRBV5-1 and TRBJ2-3, with 7 bases matching TRBD1. This TCR came from a man between 65 and 85 years old in good health. Sequencing was performed on blood. This receptor has the CDR3 CASSTEGAYTQYF. The DNA is TGCGCCAGCAGCACCGAGGGGGCTTATACGCAGTATTTT.